This passage covers 20 T cell receptor beta chains from one sample sequenced in a study of T-cell memory formation after mild COVID-19. TCRdb passed the 5' RACE reads through MiXCR, listing each CDR3 protein once. This sample yields 300,000 to 350,000 distinct CDR3 sequences, of which roughly an eighth are seen a single time; approximately 22% belongs to the top ten. Material for sequencing was PBMCs or a T cell subset sorted from them (not recorded which). The receptors derive from a man younger than 30 who had mild COVID-19 (a few samples of this study predate the infection). Cell type and time point are not known.

There are a few counts of this clonotype. The chain uses TRBV29-1 and TRBJ1-2, with D hard to call. Germline V gives CDR1 SQVTM, CDR2 ANQGSEA. The CDR3 consists of 12 residues. Trimming removed 4 bases from V and 2 bases from J, with 8 bases in between. CDR3 coding DNA: TGCAGCGTTGCAGTAAGGAACTATGGCTACACCTTC. Its protein product is CSVAVRNYGYTF.

This clonotype has more than one count but fewer than ten. The chain joins TRBV4-1 to TRBJ2-7; D unresolved. Trimming took off 4 bases at V and 2 bases at J, with 9 bases between the two ends. Per germline, CDR1 MGHRA and CDR2 YSYEKL. CDR3 length: 13 amino acids. CDR3 DNA sequence: TGCGCCAGCAGCCTTCGTCTCACCTACGAGCAGTACTTC. Translated, it gives CASSLRLTYEQYF.

This clonotype was observed a few times. V usage is TRBV7-8 and J usage is TRBJ2-2; TRBD2 matches 8 bases. Germline loops: CDR1 SGHVS, CDR2 FQNEAQ. The junction had 5 bases not matched to a gene; V was cut back by 6 bases and J by 2 bases. This CDR3 is built from 15 residues. CDR3 DNA sequence: TGTGCCAGCAGGCCAGCGGGGGTCAACACCGGGGAGCTGTTTTTT. This codes for CASRPAGVNTGELFF.

The chain carries TRBV7-2 and TRBJ2-5; weak D call: TRBD2 (6 bases). Germline assignment: CDR1 SGHTA and CDR2 FQGNSA. The CDR3 totals 16 residues. Trimming took 5 bases from V and 7 from J, leaving 23 bases between them. The CDR3 region has the DNA TGTGCCAGCAGCCCCATGGATGGGGGGTCCGGGTCGACCCAGTACTTC. This gives the protein CASSPMDGGSGSTQYF.

This clonotype was counted between two and nine times. This chain uses TRBV5-1 with TRBJ2-5; 8 nucleotides match TRBD1. After removal of 2 bases from V and 6 bases from J, the junction contained 15 bases not matched to a gene. The CDR3 sequence is 17 residues long. Germline CDR1 is SGHRS and CDR2 is YFSETQ. The CDR3 loop reads CASSFSLGPGGEKTQYF. In DNA, the CDR3 is TGCGCCAGCAGCTTTTCCCTGGGGCCAGGGGGCGAAAAGACCCAGTACTTC.

This clonotype appeared a few times. CDR3 bases: TGTGCCAGCAGCCAACACGTCCGGGGCGGGGGGACGACAGATACGCAGTATTTT. This encodes CASSQHVRGGGTTDTQYF. The chain employs TRBV3-1 and TRBJ2-3, with TRBD2 matching 8 bases. This CDR3 spans 18 amino acids. V lost 2 bases and J lost 3; bases outside the gene matches: 13. Germline V CDR1 and CDR2: LGHDT, YNNKEL (reference sequence).

This clonotype was seen more than once but under ten times. The rearrangement links TRBV2 to TRBJ1-2, with D possibly being TRBD1 (6 bases). The CDR3 covers 14 residues. Germline CDR1 and CDR2: SNHLY and FYNNEI. Trimming left V 11 bases short and J 0 bases short, with 16 bases between. The CDR3 nucleotides are TGTGCCTATCACGGGGGCAATACTAACTATGGCTACACCTTC. It yields the protein CAYHGGNTNYGYTF.

The CDR3 reads CSARNRETQYF. The CDR3 DNA reads as TGCAGTGCTAGAAACAGAGAGACCCAGTACTTC. V is TRBV20-1 and J is TRBJ2-5, with no clear D. Germline values: CDR1 DFQATT, CDR2 SNEGSKA (reference sequence). This CDR3 is 11 amino acids long. V lost 2 bases to trimming and J lost 4 bases, with 5 bases between them.

This clonotype was observed at least ten times. V gene TRBV6-2 or TRBV6-3 combines with J gene TRBJ2-7; TRBD1 is a possible D gene (6 bases). The CDR3 extends over 15 amino acids. The germline V gene has CDR1 MNHEY and CDR2 SVGEGT. Trimming left V 4 bases short and J 3 bases short, with 16 bases between. The CDR3 region is CASSSPPGHFYEQYF. As DNA, the CDR3 is TGTGCCAGCAGTTCCCCCCCGGGACACTTCTACGAGCAGTACTTC.

The gene calls are TRBV6-2 or TRBV6-3 and TRBJ1-2, with a possible D match to TRBD1 (6 bases). V lost 3 bases and J 0 bases, leaving 8 bases between the germline ends. The V gene's germline CDR1 is MNHEY and CDR2 SVGEGT. This CDR3 is 14 amino acids long. The DNA of the CDR3 is TGTGCCAGCAGTTATGGACAGCCTAACTATGGCTACACCTTC. It translates to CASSYGQPNYGYTF.

In this sample, this clonotype turned up a few times. The CDR3 is CASSVEPNEQFF. The CDR3, as DNA: TGTGCCAGCAGTGTCGAACCCAATGAGCAGTTCTTC. The chain combines TRBV2 with TRBJ2-1; D is uncertain. Germline V gene sequence: CDR1 SNHLY, CDR2 FYNNEI. V lost 4 bases and J 6 bases, leaving 7 bases between the germline ends. This CDR3 contains 12 residues.

The chain links TRBV29-1 to TRBJ2-5, with D possibly TRBD2 on 5 matching bases. This CDR3 is built from 16 residues. CDR1 SQVTM and CDR2 ANQGSEA come from the germline V gene. V was pared by 1 base and J by 7 bases, with 22 bases between. The CDR3 sequence is CSVEGLRRVGISTQYF. The DNA for the CDR3 is TGCAGCGTTGAAGGGTTGAGGCGGGTTGGCATTTCGACCCAGTACTTC.

This chain uses TRBV7-9 with TRBJ2-2; D gene unclear. This CDR3 is 15 amino acids long. Germline V gene lookup returns CDR1 SEHNR and CDR2 FQNEAQ (reference sequence). The V and J ends lost 2 bases and 2 bases respectively, with 9 bases between them. CDR3 in amino acids: CASSLRTINTGELFF. The CDR3, as DNA: TGTGCCAGCAGCTTACGGACCATAAACACCGGGGAGCTGTTTTTT.

In this sample, this clonotype turned up a few times. CDR3 region: CASSPPGLAGVQQYF. The CDR3 nucleotides are TGTGCCAGCAGTCCCCCGGGACTAGCGGGGGTGCAGCAGTACTTC. The chain joins TRBV12-3 or TRBV12-4 to TRBJ2-7; 14 bases map to TRBD2. The CDR3 covers 15 residues. The J segment lost 8 bases and the V segment lost 5 bases, leaving 8 bases of the junction unmatched.

This clonotype has more than one count but fewer than ten. CDR3 sequence: CASSQVQGKAFF. The CDR3 bases are TGTGCCAGCAGCCAAGTGCAGGGAAAAGCTTTCTTT. The gene calls are TRBV4-2 and TRBJ1-1, with D possibly TRBD1 on 5 matching bases. V lost 1 base and J lost 9, with 9 bases in between. Germline V gene lookup returns CDR1 LGHNA and CDR2 YNFKEQ. This CDR3 is built from 12 residues.

The chain carries TRBV6-5 and TRBJ2-3, with a weak D call TRBD2 (6 bases). The CDR3 spans 14 residues. V lost 7 bases and J 4 bases, leaving 15 bases between the germline ends. Germline CDR1 MNHEY, CDR2 SVGAGI. The CDR3 DNA follows: TGTGCCAGCAAGACGGGGGATATGGCAGATACGCAGTATTTT. Protein product: CASKTGDMADTQYF.

This clonotype was found a few times. The V call is TRBV9, the J call TRBJ2-1; 7 bases match TRBD2. The CDR3 consists of 17 residues. Germline trimming cut 0 bases from V and 6 bases from J; bases unmatched to any gene: 12. Per the germline V gene, CDR1 is SGDLS and CDR2 is YYNGEE. CDR3 in amino acids: CASSVVGAGSLRNEQFF. The CDR3 DNA is TGTGCCAGCAGCGTAGTAGGAGCGGGGTCTCTGCGCAATGAGCAGTTCTTC.

V and J are TRBV24-1 and TRBJ1-1; D is unresolved. Per germline, CDR1 KGHDR and CDR2 SFDVKD. V was cut by 9 bases and J by 8 bases, with 18 bases left in between. There are 13 residues in the CDR3. CDR3 nucleotide sequence: TGTGCCACCGAGAGTCATTCCGGATCGGAAGCTTTCTTT. It codes for CATESHSGSEAFF.

A few counts support this clonotype. This chain connects TRBV5-4 to TRBJ2-7; D is ambiguous. Trimming took 1 base from V and 0 from J, leaving 8 bases between them. Per germline, CDR1 SGHNT and CDR2 YYREEE (reference sequence). The CDR3 runs to 14 residues. CDR3 protein: CASSLTRSSYEQYF. DNA of the CDR3: TGTGCCAGCAGCTTGACAAGGAGCTCCTACGAGCAGTACTTC.

This clonotype occurred a few times. The rearrangement uses TRBV7-9 and TRBJ2-3; no clear D gene. Looked up from germline, CDR1 is SEHNR and CDR2 is FQNEAQ (reference sequence). The CDR3 sequence is 13 residues long. Trimming removed 4 bases at V and 2 bases at J, with 7 bases between. CDR3 region: CASSYRVTDTQYF. The CDR3 DNA reads as TGTGCCAGCAGCTACCGGGTCACAGATACGCAGTATTTT.